This T cell receptor (beta chain) originates from a study of T cells after yellow fever vaccination. Germline CDR1 is SEHNR and CDR2 is FQNEAQ (reference sequence). J was trimmed by 7 bases and V by 1 base; bases with no gene match: 4. This CDR3 contains 15 residues. TCRdb passed the 5' RACE reads through MiXCR, listing each CDR3 protein once. The sample lists just under 600,000 distinct CDR3 sequences, roughly 14% occurring once. This material consisted of PBMCs, taken on the day of the yellow fever booster vaccination. V usage is TRBV7-9 and J usage is TRBJ2-1; 10 bases agree with TRBD2. The receptor comes from a man aged 25-40 years who received the YFV17D yellow fever vaccine. The CDR3 nucleotides are TGTGCCAGCAGCTTAGGGGGAGCGGGAGGGAATGAGCAGTTCTTC. It translates to CASSLGGAGGNEQFF. Full variable domain (remainder filled in from reference TRBV7-9 and TRBJ2-1): DTGVSQNPRHKITKRGQNVTFRCDPISEHNRLYWYRQTLGQGPEFLTYFQNEAQLEKSRLLSDRFSAERPKGSFSTLEIQRTEQGDSAMYLCASSLGGAGGNEQFFGPGTRLTVL.